A selection of T cell receptor beta chains follows, all from one sample in a study of tumor-infiltrating lymphocytes in primary liver carcinoma. Via MiXCR, TCRdb re-called the multiplex PCR reads, giving one row per CDR3 protein. Among 300,000 to 350,000 distinct CDR3 sequences listed, about two thirds were seen once. What was sequenced was peripheral blood. Source of these receptors: a man in his forties with primary liver carcinoma and hepatitis B virus infection. CDR3s include the opening cysteine and the closing phenylalanine or tryptophan. The D gene is left open where the match is weak. Not all rows give a size; the values are once, few, many and, for expanded clones, a class.

d_call: NA; clone_size: few; v_call: TRBV5-4; j_call: TRBJ1-2; cdr3_nt: TGTGCCAGCAGCTTGATTCGCAGCGGGGTGTATGGCTACACCTTC; cdr3_aa: CASSLIRSGVYGYTF
d_call: NA; clone_size: many; v_call: TRBV12-3/TRBV12-4; j_call: TRBJ1-5; cdr3_nt: TGTGCCAGCAGTTTATCAGAGATTAGCAATCAGCCCCAGCATTTT; cdr3_aa: CASSLSEISNQPQHF
d_call: NA; clone_size: NA; v_call: TRBV5-8; j_call: TRBJ1-4; cdr3_nt: TGTGCCAGCGGCCGAGGCATCACTAATGAAAAACTGTTTTTT; cdr3_aa: CASGRGITNEKLFF
d_call: TRBD2; clone_size: few; v_call: TRBV11-2; j_call: TRBJ2-1; cdr3_nt: TGTGCCAGCAATCGCGGCGGACTAGGCCCGAATGATGAGCAGTTCTTC; cdr3_aa: CASNRGGLGPNDEQFF
d_call: NA; clone_size: NA; v_call: TRBV4-2; j_call: TRBJ1-5; cdr3_nt: TGTGCCAACAGCCAAGATATAGAGGGCAATCAGCCCCAGCATTTT; cdr3_aa: CANSQDIEGNQPQHF
d_call: NA; clone_size: many; v_call: TRBV6-6; j_call: TRBJ2-7; cdr3_nt: TGTGCCAGCAGTTACGAGGGGCGAACCGAGCAGTACTTC; cdr3_aa: CASSYEGRTEQYF
d_call: TRBD2; clone_size: once; v_call: TRBV10-3; j_call: TRBJ2-7; cdr3_nt: TGTGCCATCAGTGAGTCCGGACTAGCGGTACTTCGCGTGCAGTACTTC; cdr3_aa: CAISESGLAVLRVQYF
d_call: NA; clone_size: many; v_call: TRBV29-1; j_call: TRBJ2-2; cdr3_nt: TGCAGCGTTGAATCCCCGAACACCGGGGAGCTGTTTTTT; cdr3_aa: CSVESPNTGELFF
d_call: TRBD1; clone_size: many; v_call: TRBV11-1; j_call: TRBJ2-7; cdr3_nt: TGTGCCAGCAGCTCTAGGGGTGGGACAGGCTCCTACGAGCAGTACTTC; cdr3_aa: CASSSRGGTGSYEQYF
d_call: TRBD2; clone_size: NA; v_call: TRBV24-1; j_call: TRBJ2-1; cdr3_nt: TGTGCCACTAGTCAGCGGGAGGGGCACAATGAGCAGTTCTTC; cdr3_aa: CATSQREGHNEQFF
d_call: NA; clone_size: few; v_call: TRBV28; j_call: TRBJ2-6; cdr3_nt: TGTGCCAGCAGTCCATGGGACTCTGGAGCCAACGTCCTGACTTTC; cdr3_aa: CASSPWDSGANVLTF
d_call: TRBD2; clone_size: NA; v_call: TRBV4-2; j_call: TRBJ2-7; cdr3_nt: TGTGCCAGCAGTCGAGTGGCGTCTAGCGGGTTTTACGAGCAGTACTTC; cdr3_aa: CASSRVASSGFYEQYF
d_call: NA; clone_size: NA; v_call: TRBV28; j_call: TRBJ1-1; cdr3_nt: TGTGCCAGCAGCCCCGGGACCTCGAACACTGAAGCTTTCTTT; cdr3_aa: CASSPGTSNTEAFF
d_call: TRBD2; clone_size: NA; v_call: TRBV5-1; j_call: TRBJ2-7; cdr3_nt: TGCGCCAGCAGTTTCTATTTAGCGGGAAGCTCCTACGAGCAGTACTTC; cdr3_aa: CASSFYLAGSSYEQYF
d_call: NA; clone_size: NA; v_call: TRBV12-3/TRBV12-4; j_call: TRBJ2-6; cdr3_nt: TGTGCCAGCAGTTTCGGGGCCTTCTCTGGGGCCAACGTCTTGACTTTC; cdr3_aa: CASSFGAFSGANVLTF
d_call: TRBD1; clone_size: once; v_call: TRBV5-1; j_call: TRBJ1-2; cdr3_nt: TGCGCCAGCAGCTTGGAGGGACAGGGGCTGGTAGGCTACACCTTC; cdr3_aa: CASSLEGQGLVGYTF
d_call: NA; clone_size: NA; v_call: TRBV12-3/TRBV12-4; j_call: TRBJ1-3; cdr3_nt: TGTGTCAGCAGTCCGGGAATGGGAAACACCATATATTTT; cdr3_aa: CVSSPGMGNTIYF
d_call: NA; clone_size: NA; v_call: TRBV28; j_call: TRBJ2-6; cdr3_nt: TGTGCCAGCAGCAGCCGCTCTGGGGCCAACGTCCTGACTTTC; cdr3_aa: CASSSRSGANVLTF
d_call: NA; clone_size: NA; v_call: TRBV6-5; j_call: TRBJ2-5; cdr3_nt: TGTGCCAGCAGCCTAAGGTCCCAGGACCAAGAGACCCAGTACTTC; cdr3_aa: CASSLRSQDQETQYF
d_call: NA; clone_size: NA; v_call: TRBV5-6; j_call: TRBJ1-4; cdr3_nt: TGTGCCAGCAGCTCGACGGACAGTGGACTGTTTTTT; cdr3_aa: CASSSTDSGLFF
d_call: NA; clone_size: NA; v_call: TRBV29-1; j_call: TRBJ2-7; cdr3_nt: TGCATCGGTATAACAGGGAGTAGTACCAACGAGCAGTACTTC; cdr3_aa: CIGITGSSTNEQYF
d_call: TRBD1; clone_size: few; v_call: TRBV5-6; j_call: TRBJ2-7; cdr3_nt: TGTGCCAGCAGCTTCACAGGGGACAGATACGAGCAGTACTTC; cdr3_aa: CASSFTGDRYEQYF
d_call: TRBD1; clone_size: once; v_call: TRBV6-1; j_call: TRBJ1-5; cdr3_nt: TGTGCCAGCAGTGGTATACAGGGGGGAGTGATGATTCAGCCCCAGCATTTT; cdr3_aa: CASSGIQGGVMIQPQHF
d_call: NA; clone_size: NA; v_call: TRBV11-3; j_call: TRBJ2-7; cdr3_nt: TGTGCCAGCAGCCAGGGACCAATGAGGGAGAAGTACTTC; cdr3_aa: CASSQGPMREKYF
d_call: NA; clone_size: many; v_call: TRBV6-5; j_call: TRBJ2-5; cdr3_nt: TGTGCCAGCAGTTACCGGGGAGCCCAGGCAGGGGAGACCCAGTACTTC; cdr3_aa: CASSYRGAQAGETQYF
d_call: TRBD2; clone_size: NA; v_call: TRBV10-1; j_call: TRBJ2-1; cdr3_nt: TGCGCCAGCAGTGGGGCCCCGGGGGGTAATGAGCAGTTCTTC; cdr3_aa: CASSGAPGGNEQFF
d_call: NA; clone_size: few; v_call: TRBV5-1; j_call: TRBJ2-1; cdr3_nt: TGCGCCAGCAGCTTGGATCTAGTTAATGAGCAGTTCTTC; cdr3_aa: CASSLDLVNEQFF
d_call: NA; clone_size: many; v_call: TRBV12-3/TRBV12-4; j_call: TRBJ1-4; cdr3_nt: TGTGCCAGCAGTTTATCTACAGGGACCGCGCGTGAAAAACTGTTTTTT; cdr3_aa: CASSLSTGTAREKLFF
d_call: NA; clone_size: NA; v_call: TRBV11-3; j_call: TRBJ2-3; cdr3_nt: TGTGCCAGCAGCTCGGGTGAGGCAGATACGCAGTATTTT; cdr3_aa: CASSSGEADTQYF
d_call: NA; clone_size: NA; v_call: TRBV11-2; j_call: TRBJ1-1; cdr3_nt: TGTGCCATCAACATGCCGGGACGCAAGAATACTGAAGCTTTCTTT; cdr3_aa: CAINMPGRKNTEAFF
d_call: NA; clone_size: medium-sized; v_call: TRBV11-2; j_call: TRBJ2-1; cdr3_nt: TGTGCCAGCAGCCCAACTCCCGGATCTCACAATGAGCAGTTCTTC; cdr3_aa: CASSPTPGSHNEQFF
d_call: NA; clone_size: medium-sized; v_call: TRBV11-2; j_call: TRBJ2-7; cdr3_nt: TGTGCCAGCAGCCCTTCCTTGACAGTTATCGAGCAGTACTTC; cdr3_aa: CASSPSLTVIEQYF
d_call: NA; clone_size: NA; v_call: TRBV11-2; j_call: TRBJ2-7; cdr3_nt: TGTGCCAGTAGCTTAGGGGCCGGGGGCGCTTACAAGCAGTACTTC; cdr3_aa: CASSLGAGGAYKQYF
d_call: TRBD1; clone_size: NA; v_call: TRBV6-2/TRBV6-3; j_call: TRBJ2-5; cdr3_nt: TGTGCCAGCAGTGACAGGGTTCAAGAGACCCAGTACTTC; cdr3_aa: CASSDRVQETQYF
d_call: NA; clone_size: NA; v_call: TRBV12-3/TRBV12-4; j_call: TRBJ2-3; cdr3_nt: TGTGCCAGCAGTCTATTTGACTCCGCCACAGATACTCAGTATTTT; cdr3_aa: CASSLFDSATDTQYF
d_call: TRBD1; clone_size: NA; v_call: TRBV29-1; j_call: TRBJ2-7; cdr3_nt: TGCAGCGTTGAAGCAGTTGCAAAGACAGGGCAAAACGAGCAGTACTTC; cdr3_aa: CSVEAVAKTGQNEQYF
d_call: NA; clone_size: NA; v_call: TRBV28; j_call: TRBJ2-7; cdr3_nt: TGTGCCAGCAGTTTAAGCCATAGCTCCTACGAGCAGTACTTC; cdr3_aa: CASSLSHSSYEQYF
d_call: NA; clone_size: NA; v_call: TRBV28; j_call: TRBJ2-7; cdr3_nt: TGTGCCAGCAGTTCGGCCCAGTTTTCCTCCTACGAGCAGTACTTC; cdr3_aa: CASSSAQFSSYEQYF
d_call: NA; clone_size: NA; v_call: TRBV11-1; j_call: TRBJ2-2; cdr3_nt: TGTGCCAGCAGCTTATGGGCAAACACCGGGGAGTTGTTTTTT; cdr3_aa: CASSLWANTGELFF
d_call: NA; clone_size: NA; v_call: TRBV12-3/TRBV12-4; j_call: TRBJ2-7; cdr3_nt: TGTGCCAGCACCTTCGGGACCGACGAGCAGTACTTC; cdr3_aa: CASTFGTDEQYF
d_call: NA; clone_size: NA; v_call: TRBV6-2/TRBV6-3; j_call: TRBJ2-3; cdr3_nt: TGTGCCAGCAGCTACGGTAGGGACTCCCGACTACTACTAGACCCAGATACGCAGTATTTT; cdr3_aa: CASSYGRDSRLLLDPDTQYF
d_call: TRBD1; clone_size: NA; v_call: TRBV28; j_call: TRBJ2-7; cdr3_nt: TGTGCCAGCAGTCCGGACAGGGACTTCCCCTACGAGCAGTACTTC; cdr3_aa: CASSPDRDFPYEQYF
d_call: NA; clone_size: NA; v_call: TRBV5-4; j_call: TRBJ2-3; cdr3_nt: TGTGCCACATCACGGCTGGGTCAGCCCCAGTATTTT; cdr3_aa: CATSRLGQPQYF
d_call: NA; clone_size: NA; v_call: TRBV11-3; j_call: TRBJ2-1; cdr3_nt: TGTGTCAGCAGCAGGGACTCGATAACCTACAACGAGCAGTTCTTC; cdr3_aa: CVSSRDSITYNEQFF
d_call: NA; clone_size: many; v_call: TRBV6-1; j_call: TRBJ1-2; cdr3_nt: TGTGCCAGCAGGGGGGACGCAGAGAACTATGGCTACACCTTC; cdr3_aa: CASRGDAENYGYTF
d_call: TRBD1; clone_size: NA; v_call: TRBV6-5; j_call: TRBJ2-3; cdr3_nt: TGTGCCAGCAGTGTAAAAGGGGGCGCAGGAGATACGCAGTATTTT; cdr3_aa: CASSVKGGAGDTQYF
d_call: TRBD2; clone_size: medium-sized; v_call: TRBV11-2; j_call: TRBJ2-7; cdr3_nt: TGTGCCAGCAGCTCCAGGACTAGCGGGAGGATGCGAGCGGGATCCTACGAGCAGTACTTC; cdr3_aa: CASSSRTSGRMRAGSYEQYF
d_call: NA; clone_size: once; v_call: TRBV6-5; j_call: TRBJ2-1; cdr3_nt: TGTATCAGCAGTTACTCGATGCGGGGCTCCTACAATGAGCAGTTCTTC; cdr3_aa: CISSYSMRGSYNEQFF
d_call: TRBD1; clone_size: NA; v_call: TRBV10-2; j_call: TRBJ1-4; cdr3_nt: TGCGCCAGCAGTGACGGACAGGGTTGTGAAAAATTGTTTTTT; cdr3_aa: CASSDGQGCEKLFF
d_call: TRBD2; clone_size: many; v_call: TRBV12-3/TRBV12-4; j_call: TRBJ2-1; cdr3_nt: TGTGCCAGCAGCTTGGGAGGGAGAGGTTACAATGAGCAGTTCTTC; cdr3_aa: CASSLGGRGYNEQFF
d_call: NA; clone_size: few; v_call: TRBV5-4; j_call: TRBJ1-4; cdr3_nt: TGTGCCAGCAGCTTGGTTACGAGTAATGAAAAACTGTTTTTT; cdr3_aa: CASSLVTSNEKLFF
d_call: NA; clone_size: NA; v_call: TRBV11-2; j_call: TRBJ2-7; cdr3_nt: TGTGCCAGCAGACTACTAGGGAGTGTCTACAAGCAGTACTTC; cdr3_aa: CASRLLGSVYKQYF
d_call: TRBD2; clone_size: NA; v_call: TRBV29-1; j_call: TRBJ2-7; cdr3_nt: TGCAGCATTGGGGATTGGGGGGGCTCCTACGAGCAGTACTTC; cdr3_aa: CSIGDWGGSYEQYF